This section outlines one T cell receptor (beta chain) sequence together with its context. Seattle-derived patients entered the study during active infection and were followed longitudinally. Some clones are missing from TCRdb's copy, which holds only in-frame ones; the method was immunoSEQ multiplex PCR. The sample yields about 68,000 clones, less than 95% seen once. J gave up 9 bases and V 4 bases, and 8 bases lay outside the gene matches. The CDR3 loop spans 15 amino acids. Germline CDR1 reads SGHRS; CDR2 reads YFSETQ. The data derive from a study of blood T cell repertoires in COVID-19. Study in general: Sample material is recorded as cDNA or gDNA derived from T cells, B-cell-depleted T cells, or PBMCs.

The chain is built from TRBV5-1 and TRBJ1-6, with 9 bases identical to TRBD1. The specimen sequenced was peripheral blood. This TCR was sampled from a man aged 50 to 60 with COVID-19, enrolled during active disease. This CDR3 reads CASSPAGQGASPLHF. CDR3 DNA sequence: TGCGCCAGCAGCCCCGCGGGACAGGGTGCTTCACCCCTCCACTTT.